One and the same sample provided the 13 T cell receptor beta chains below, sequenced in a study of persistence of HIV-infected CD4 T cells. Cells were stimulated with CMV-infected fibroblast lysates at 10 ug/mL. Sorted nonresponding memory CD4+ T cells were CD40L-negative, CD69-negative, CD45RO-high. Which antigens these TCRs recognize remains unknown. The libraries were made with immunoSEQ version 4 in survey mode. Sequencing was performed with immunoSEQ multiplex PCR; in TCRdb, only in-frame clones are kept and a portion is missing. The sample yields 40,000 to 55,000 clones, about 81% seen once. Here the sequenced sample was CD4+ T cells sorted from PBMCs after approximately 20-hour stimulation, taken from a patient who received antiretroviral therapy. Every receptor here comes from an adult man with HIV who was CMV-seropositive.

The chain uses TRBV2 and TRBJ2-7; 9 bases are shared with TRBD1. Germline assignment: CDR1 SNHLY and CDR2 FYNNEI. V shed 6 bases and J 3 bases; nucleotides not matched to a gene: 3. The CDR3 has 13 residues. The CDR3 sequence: CASRGTGSYEQYF. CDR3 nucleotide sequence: TGTGCCAGCAGAGGGACAGGGAGCTACGAGCAGTACTTC.

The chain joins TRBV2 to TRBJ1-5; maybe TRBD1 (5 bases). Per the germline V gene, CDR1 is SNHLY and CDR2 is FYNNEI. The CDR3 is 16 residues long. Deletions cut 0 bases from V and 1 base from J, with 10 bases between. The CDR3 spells CASSEARGKSNQPQHF. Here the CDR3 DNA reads TGTGCCAGCAGTGAAGCGCGGGGGAAAAGCAATCAGCCCCAGCATTTT.

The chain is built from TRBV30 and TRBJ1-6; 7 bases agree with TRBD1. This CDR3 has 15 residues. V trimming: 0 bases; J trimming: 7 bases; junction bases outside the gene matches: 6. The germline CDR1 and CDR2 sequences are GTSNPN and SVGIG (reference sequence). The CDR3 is CAWSVLGTANSPLHF. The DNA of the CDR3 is TGTGCCTGGAGTGTACTAGGGACAGCGAATTCACCCCTCCACTTT.

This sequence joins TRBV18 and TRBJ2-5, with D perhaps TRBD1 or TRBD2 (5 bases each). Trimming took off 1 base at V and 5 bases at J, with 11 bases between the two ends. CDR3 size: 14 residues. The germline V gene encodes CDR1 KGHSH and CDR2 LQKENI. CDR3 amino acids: CASSPRGPKETQYF. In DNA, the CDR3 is TGTGCCAGCTCACCACGGGGACCGAAGGAGACCCAGTACTTC.

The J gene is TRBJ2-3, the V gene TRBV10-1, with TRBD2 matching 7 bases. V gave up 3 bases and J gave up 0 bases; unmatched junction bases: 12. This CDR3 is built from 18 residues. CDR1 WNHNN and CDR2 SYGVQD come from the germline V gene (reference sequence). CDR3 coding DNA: TGCGCCAGCAGTGATTTAAGCGGGGCCAAGGCTAGCACAGATACGCAGTATTTT. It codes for CASSDLSGAKASTDTQYF.

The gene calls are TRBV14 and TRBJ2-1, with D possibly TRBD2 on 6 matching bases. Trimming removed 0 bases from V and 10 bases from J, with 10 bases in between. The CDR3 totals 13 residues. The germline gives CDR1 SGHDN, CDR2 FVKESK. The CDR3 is CASSQDRRDEQFF. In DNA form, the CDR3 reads TGTGCCAGCAGCCAAGATAGGAGGGACGAGCAGTTCTTC.

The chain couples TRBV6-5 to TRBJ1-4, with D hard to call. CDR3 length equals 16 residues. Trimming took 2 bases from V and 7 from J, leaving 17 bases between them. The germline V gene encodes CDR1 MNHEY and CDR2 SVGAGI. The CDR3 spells CASSYLRGYGREKLFF. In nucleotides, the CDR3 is TGTGCCAGCAGTTACCTACGCGGATATGGGCGTGAAAAACTGTTTTTT.

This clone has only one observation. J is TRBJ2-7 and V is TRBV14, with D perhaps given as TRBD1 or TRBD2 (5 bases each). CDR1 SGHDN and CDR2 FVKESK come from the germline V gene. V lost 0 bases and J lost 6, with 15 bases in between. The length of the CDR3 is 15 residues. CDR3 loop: CASSQEYSGTGEQYF. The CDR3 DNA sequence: TGTGCCAGCAGCCAAGAATATTCGGGGACGGGCGAGCAGTACTTC.

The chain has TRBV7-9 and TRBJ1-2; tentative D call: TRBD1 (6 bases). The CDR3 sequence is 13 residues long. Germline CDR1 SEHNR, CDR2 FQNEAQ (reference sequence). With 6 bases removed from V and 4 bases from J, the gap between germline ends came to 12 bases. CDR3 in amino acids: CASRQGEAYGYTF. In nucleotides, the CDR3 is TGTGCCAGCAGACAGGGAGAAGCCTATGGCTACACCTTC.

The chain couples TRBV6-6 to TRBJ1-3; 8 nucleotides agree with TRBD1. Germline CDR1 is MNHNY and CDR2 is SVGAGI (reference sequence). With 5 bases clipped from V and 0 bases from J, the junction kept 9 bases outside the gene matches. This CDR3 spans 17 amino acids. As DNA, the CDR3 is TGTGCCAGCAGTCTGCAGGGGGCTACCCCCTCTGGAAACACCATATATTTT. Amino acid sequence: CASSLQGATPSGNTIYF.

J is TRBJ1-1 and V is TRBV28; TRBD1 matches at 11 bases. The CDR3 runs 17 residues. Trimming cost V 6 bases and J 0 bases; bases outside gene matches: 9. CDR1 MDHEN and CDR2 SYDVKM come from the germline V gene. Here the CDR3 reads CASRSGQGAIMNTEAFF. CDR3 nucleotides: TGTGCCAGCAGGTCTGGACAGGGGGCAATTATGAACACTGAAGCTTTCTTT.

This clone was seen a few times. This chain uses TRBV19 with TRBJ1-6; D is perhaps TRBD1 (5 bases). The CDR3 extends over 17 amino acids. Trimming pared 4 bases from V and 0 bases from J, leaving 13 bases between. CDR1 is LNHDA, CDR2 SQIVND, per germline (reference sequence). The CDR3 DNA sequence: TGTGCCAGTAGTACCGCAGGGATGGGCTCCTATAATTCACCCCTCCACTTT. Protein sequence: CASSTAGMGSYNSPLHF.

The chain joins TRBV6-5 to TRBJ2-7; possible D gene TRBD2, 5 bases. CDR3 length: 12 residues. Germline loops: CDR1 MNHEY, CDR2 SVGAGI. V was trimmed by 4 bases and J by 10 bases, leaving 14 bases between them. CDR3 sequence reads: CASSWESGRQYF. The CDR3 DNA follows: TGTGCCAGCAGTTGGGAAAGCGGTCGACAGTACTTC.